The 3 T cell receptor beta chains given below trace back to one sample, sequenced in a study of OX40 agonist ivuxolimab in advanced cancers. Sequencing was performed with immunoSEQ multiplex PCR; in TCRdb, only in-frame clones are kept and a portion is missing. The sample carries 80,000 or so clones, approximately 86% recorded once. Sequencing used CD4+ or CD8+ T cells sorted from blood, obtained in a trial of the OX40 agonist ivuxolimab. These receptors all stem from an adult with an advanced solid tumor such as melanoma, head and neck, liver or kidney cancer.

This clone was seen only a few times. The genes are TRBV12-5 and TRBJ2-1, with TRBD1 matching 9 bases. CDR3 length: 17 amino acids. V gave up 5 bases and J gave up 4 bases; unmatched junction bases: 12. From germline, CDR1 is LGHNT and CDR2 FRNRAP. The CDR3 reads CASGLGQGKSRYNEQFF. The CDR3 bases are TGTGCTAGTGGTCTAGGACAGGGGAAATCGAGATACAATGAGCAGTTCTTC.

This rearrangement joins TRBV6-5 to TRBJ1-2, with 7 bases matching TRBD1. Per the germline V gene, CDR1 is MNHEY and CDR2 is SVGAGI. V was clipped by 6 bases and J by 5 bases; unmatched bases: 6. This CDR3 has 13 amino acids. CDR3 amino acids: CASRLTGKYGYTF. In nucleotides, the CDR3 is TGTGCCAGCAGACTGACAGGGAAGTATGGCTACACCTTC.

Here the CDR3 reads CASSPGRGEDTEAFF. CDR3 nucleotide sequence: TGTGCCAGCTCACCAGGCCGTGGGGAGGACACTGAAGCTTTCTTT. This chain joins TRBV18 and TRBJ1-1; no firm D call. Germline-derived CDR1 and CDR2 are KGHSH and LQKENI. Deletions cut 2 bases from V and 3 bases from J, with 13 bases between. There are 15 residues in the CDR3.